This is a list of T cell receptor beta chains from one sample in a study of T-cell reconstitution after alpha-beta-depleted transplantation in children. TCRdb reanalysed the PCR reads using MiXCR and keeps one entry per CDR3 protein. The sample consists of approximately 590,000 distinct CDR3 sequences, roughly a tenth of them appearing once. The sequencing here drew on PBMCs from the stem cell graft donor, taken from the stem cell graft. The source is a human donor who donated a stem cell graft to a child with acute myeloid leukemia. Both conserved end residues are part of each CDR3. D genes are given only for firm matches. Size tells how often a clone was seen (once, few, many) or the class of an expanded clone, and some rows leave it out.

V: TRBV5-6; size: many; J: TRBJ2-7; D: TRBD2; DNA: TGTGCCAGCACCATCAGAGGACTAGCGGTTTACGAGCAGTACTTC; CDR3: CASTIRGLAVYEQYF
V: TRBV4-3; size: few; J: TRBJ2-7; D: .; DNA: TGCGCCAGCAGCCAAGGCAGGGGCAGCGCCTACGAGCAGTACTTC; CDR3: CASSQGRGSAYEQYF
V: TRBV7-3; size: many; J: TRBJ2-2; D: .; DNA: TGTGCCAGCAGCTACTACACCGGGGAGCTGTTTTTT; CDR3: CASSYYTGELFF
V: TRBV20-1; size: .; J: TRBJ2-7; D: TRBD2; DNA: TGCAGTGCTAGAGCCCTAGCGGATCCCTCCTACGAGCAGTACTTC; CDR3: CSARALADPSYEQYF
V: TRBV10-3; size: .; J: TRBJ2-1; D: .; DNA: TGTGCCATCAGTGAGTCTAGCGGCAGCTCCTACAATGAGCAGTTCTTC; CDR3: CAISESSGSSYNEQFF
V: TRBV6-1; size: .; J: TRBJ2-7; D: TRBD1; DNA: TGTGCCAGCGGCCAAACAGGGGGAAGGTCCTACGAGCAGTACTTC; CDR3: CASGQTGGRSYEQYF
V: TRBV28; size: few; J: TRBJ2-7; D: TRBD1; DNA: TGTGCCAGCAGCAGGGACAGGGGTACGATGGAGCAGTACTTC; CDR3: CASSRDRGTMEQYF
V: TRBV25-1; size: .; J: TRBJ2-2; D: .; DNA: TGTGCCAGCAAAATGGGTCTCGGGGAGCTGTTTTTT; CDR3: CASKMGLGELFF
V: TRBV12-3/TRBV12-4; size: .; J: TRBJ1-5; D: .; DNA: TGTGCCAACAGTTTGGGGGACCCAGGGTGGGATCAGCCCCAGCATTTT; CDR3: CANSLGDPGWDQPQHF
V: TRBV2; size: few; J: TRBJ2-3; D: .; DNA: TGTGCCAGCAGTGAGATGGATACGCAGTATTTT; CDR3: CASSEMDTQYF
V: TRBV6-2/TRBV6-3; size: .; J: TRBJ2-7; D: .; DNA: TGTGCCAGCAGGGCCGGACGGGATATCTACGAGCAGTACTTC; CDR3: CASRAGRDIYEQYF
V: TRBV20-1; size: many; J: TRBJ2-3; D: .; DNA: TGCAGTGCCCCCGTCCCCGCTTGGGGGGATACGCAGTATTTT; CDR3: CSAPVPAWGDTQYF
V: TRBV4-3; size: many; J: TRBJ2-2; D: TRBD2; DNA: TGCGCCAGCAGCCAAGATGCTTGGCTAGCGGGAGTTGGGGAGCTGTTTTTT; CDR3: CASSQDAWLAGVGELFF
V: TRBV11-2; size: once; J: TRBJ2-1; D: .; DNA: TGTGCCAGCAGCTTAGCAGGCTTCTACTCCTACAATGAGCAGTTCTTC; CDR3: CASSLAGFYSYNEQFF
V: TRBV7-8; size: many; J: TRBJ2-7; D: .; DNA: TGTGCCAGCAGCTCTCAGGGAGTGGGGGGGCTCTACGAGCAGTACTTC; CDR3: CASSSQGVGGLYEQYF
V: TRBV20-1; size: few; J: TRBJ2-5; D: .; DNA: TGCAGTGCTACGCGACAGTTCCAAGAGACCCAGTACTTC; CDR3: CSATRQFQETQYF
V: TRBV6-2/TRBV6-3; size: many; J: TRBJ2-1; D: .; DNA: TGTGCCAGCAGTACGCAGGGATCCTACAATGAGCAGTTCTTC; CDR3: CASSTQGSYNEQFF
V: TRBV10-3; size: .; J: TRBJ2-1; D: TRBD2; DNA: TGTGCCATCAGTCCGACTAGCGGCTTAGGTGAGCAGTTCTTC; CDR3: CAISPTSGLGEQFF
V: TRBV19; size: few; J: TRBJ2-1; D: .; DNA: TGTGCCAGTAGAAGCCCCAAGCGCATACTCAATGAGCAGTTCTTC; CDR3: CASRSPKRILNEQFF
V: TRBV2; size: .; J: TRBJ1-5; D: TRBD1; DNA: TGTGCCAGCAGTCAGGGACAGGTTAGCAATCAGCCCCAGCATTTT; CDR3: CASSQGQVSNQPQHF
V: TRBV28; size: few; J: TRBJ2-1; D: .; DNA: TGTGCCAGCAGTCCCCGTCGAGGGTCTTCCTACAATGAGCAGTTCTTC; CDR3: CASSPRRGSSYNEQFF
V: TRBV5-1; size: many; J: TRBJ1-2; D: .; DNA: TGCGCCAGCAGCTTGGTTACGCAGGATCCTGGCTACACCTTC; CDR3: CASSLVTQDPGYTF
V: TRBV12-3/TRBV12-4; size: few; J: TRBJ2-7; D: .; DNA: TGTGCCAGCAGTTCCTCAGGACTGAGTACCCCTCCCCACGAGCAGTACTTC; CDR3: CASSSSGLSTPPHEQYF
V: TRBV5-1; size: once; J: TRBJ2-3; D: .; DNA: TGCGCCAGCAGCGTGAATAGCGGAGGGGGAGATACGCAGTATTTT; CDR3: CASSVNSGGGDTQYF
V: TRBV12-3/TRBV12-4; size: few; J: TRBJ2-5; D: .; DNA: TGTGCCAGCAGTTTGAGACAGTTCCAAGAGACCCAGTACTTC; CDR3: CASSLRQFQETQYF
V: TRBV7-2; size: .; J: TRBJ2-5; D: TRBD2; DNA: TGTGCCAGCAGCGATCGTGGTAGCGGGAAAGGGACCCAGTACTTC; CDR3: CASSDRGSGKGTQYF
V: TRBV19; size: many; J: TRBJ2-1; D: .; DNA: TGTGCCAGTAGGGTGGGTCCACCCTACAATGAGCAGTTCTTC; CDR3: CASRVGPPYNEQFF
V: TRBV30; size: many; J: TRBJ1-1; D: TRBD1; DNA: TGTGCCTGGGGACAGGGGAACACTGAAGCTTTCTTT; CDR3: CAWGQGNTEAFF
V: TRBV3-1; size: many; J: TRBJ1-1; D: .; DNA: TGTGCCAGCAGCCGAGGACAGACCCAGGGCACTGAAGCTTTCTTT; CDR3: CASSRGQTQGTEAFF
V: TRBV7-9; size: few; J: TRBJ2-7; D: .; DNA: TGTGCCAGCACCAAGGGGCGGGGAGAGCAGTACTTC; CDR3: CASTKGRGEQYF